The T cell receptor (beta chain) described here comes from a study of shared clonotypes between healthy human individuals. Study-level points and caveats: A reduction in generation probabilities was seen for non-shared clonotypes relative to those shared by all four donors.

V shed 0 bases and J 2 bases; nucleotides not matched to a gene: 6. CDR1 is SGDLS, CDR2 YYNGEE, per germline. The CDR3 is made up of 17 amino acids. The data were produced by immunoSEQ multiplex PCR, yet TCRdb's version contains in-frame clones alone and is incomplete. The sample lists 500,000 to 550,000 clones; 90% to 97% were seen once. About this clone: Its antigen is as yet unknown.

A CD45RA+ naive subset and a CD45RA-negative memory subset were split from CD4+ cells. This receptor was obtained from a woman aged 25 to 39 in good health. The rearrangement uses TRBV9 and TRBJ2-3; TRBD2 aligns across 10 bases. Material: naive CD4+ T cells sorted from blood. Stated subset: CD45RA+ positively selected. The CDR3 DNA is TGTGCCAGCAGCGTAGAGGGTAGCGGGAGGTCCACAGATACGCAGTATTTT. Translating it yields CASSVEGSGRSTDTQYF.